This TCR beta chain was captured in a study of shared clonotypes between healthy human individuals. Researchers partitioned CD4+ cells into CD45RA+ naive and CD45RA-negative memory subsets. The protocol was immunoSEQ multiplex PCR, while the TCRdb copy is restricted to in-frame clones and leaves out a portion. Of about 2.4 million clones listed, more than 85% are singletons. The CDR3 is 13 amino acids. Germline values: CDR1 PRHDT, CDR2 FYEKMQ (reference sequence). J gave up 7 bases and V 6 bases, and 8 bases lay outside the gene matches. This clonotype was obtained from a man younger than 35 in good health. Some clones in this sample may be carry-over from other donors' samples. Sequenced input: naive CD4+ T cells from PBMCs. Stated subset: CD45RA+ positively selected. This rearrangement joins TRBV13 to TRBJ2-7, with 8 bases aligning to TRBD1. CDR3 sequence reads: CASRPTGGREQYF. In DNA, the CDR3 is TGTGCCAGCAGACCCACAGGGGGGAGAGAGCAGTACTTC.